This entry is about one T cell receptor (beta chain). Its antigen is undetermined. The CDR3 sequence is 16 residues long. CDR1 and CDR2 from the germline V gene are MGHDK and SYGVNS. V gave up 3 bases and J gave up 7 bases; unmatched junction bases: 8. TCRdb keeps only in-frame clones here, not all; method: immunoSEQ multiplex PCR. The repertoire includes fewer than 120,000 clones, around nine tenths of them detected once, and 1.9% sits in the top ten. The source of the sample is a study of cytomegalovirus exposure and HLA in healthy donors. General study results and limits: 164 TCR beta chains were listed as cytomegalovirus-associated.

This TCR was recovered from a woman aged 18-29 years in good health and CMV-seronegative. Source material: PBMCs. The V call is TRBV25-1, the J call TRBJ2-2; 10 bases match TRBD1. CDR3: CASSDPRQGANGELFF. CDR3 coding DNA: TGTGCCAGCAGTGATCCACGACAGGGGGCTAACGGGGAGCTGTTTTTT.